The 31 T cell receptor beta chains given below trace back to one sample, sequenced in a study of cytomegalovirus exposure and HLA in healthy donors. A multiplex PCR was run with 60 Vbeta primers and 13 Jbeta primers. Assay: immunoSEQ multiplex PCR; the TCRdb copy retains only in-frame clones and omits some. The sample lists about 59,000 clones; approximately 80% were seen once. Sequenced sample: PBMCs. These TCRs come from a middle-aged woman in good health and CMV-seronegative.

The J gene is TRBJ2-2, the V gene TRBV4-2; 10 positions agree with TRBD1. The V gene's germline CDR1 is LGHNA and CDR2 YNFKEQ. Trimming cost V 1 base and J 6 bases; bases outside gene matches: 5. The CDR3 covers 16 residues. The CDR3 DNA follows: TGTGCCAGCAGCCAAGCCGCGGGACAGGGGTCCGGGGAGCTGTTTTTT. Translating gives CASSQAAGQGSGELFF.

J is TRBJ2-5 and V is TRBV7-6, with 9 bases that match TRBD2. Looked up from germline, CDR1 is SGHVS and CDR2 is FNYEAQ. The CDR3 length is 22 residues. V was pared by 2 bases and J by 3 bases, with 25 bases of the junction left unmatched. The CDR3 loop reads CASSLRQPSPITSSGIKETQYF. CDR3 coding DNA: TGTGCCAGCAGCTTACGCCAACCTTCTCCCATCACTTCTAGCGGGATAAAAGAGACCCAGTACTTC.

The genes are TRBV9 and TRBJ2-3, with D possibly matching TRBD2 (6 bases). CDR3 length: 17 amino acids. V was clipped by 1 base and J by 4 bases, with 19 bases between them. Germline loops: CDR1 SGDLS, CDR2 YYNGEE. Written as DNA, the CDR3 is TGTGCCAGCAGCGTATCGTTTAATACGGGAGCCCCAGATACGCAGTATTTT. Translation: CASSVSFNTGAPDTQYF.

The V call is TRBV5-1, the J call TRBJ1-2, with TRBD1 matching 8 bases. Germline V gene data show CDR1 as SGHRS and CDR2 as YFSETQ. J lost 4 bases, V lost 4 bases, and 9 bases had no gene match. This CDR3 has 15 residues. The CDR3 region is CASSPGQGEVYGYTF. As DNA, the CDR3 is TGCGCCAGCAGCCCCGGACAGGGAGAGGTCTATGGCTACACCTTC. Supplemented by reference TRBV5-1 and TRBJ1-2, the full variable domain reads KAGVTQTPRYLIKTRGQQVTLSCSPISGHRSVSWYQQTPGQGLQFLFEYFSETQRNKGNFPGRFSGRQFSNSRSEMNVSTLELGDSALYLCASSPGQGEVYGYTFGSGTRLTVV.

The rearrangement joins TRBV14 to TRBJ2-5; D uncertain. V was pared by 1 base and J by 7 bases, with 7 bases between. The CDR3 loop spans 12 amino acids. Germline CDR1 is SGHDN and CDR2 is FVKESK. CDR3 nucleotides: TGTGCCAGCAGCCAAGTCTCAGGGACCCAGTACTTC. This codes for CASSQVSGTQYF.

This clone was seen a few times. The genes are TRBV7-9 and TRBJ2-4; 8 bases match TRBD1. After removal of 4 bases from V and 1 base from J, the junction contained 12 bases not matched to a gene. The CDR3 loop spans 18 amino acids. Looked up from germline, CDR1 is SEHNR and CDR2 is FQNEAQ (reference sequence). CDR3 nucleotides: TGTGCCAGCAGCTCGGGACAGGTCGACTACGGGGCCAAAAACATTCAGTACTTC. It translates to CASSSGQVDYGAKNIQYF.

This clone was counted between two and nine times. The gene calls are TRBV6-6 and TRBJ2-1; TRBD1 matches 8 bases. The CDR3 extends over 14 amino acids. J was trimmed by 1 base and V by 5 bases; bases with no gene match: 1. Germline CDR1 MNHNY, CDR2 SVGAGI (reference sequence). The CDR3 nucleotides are TGTGCCAGCAGTAGACAGGGGTCCTACAATGAGCAGTTCTTC. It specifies CASSRQGSYNEQFF.

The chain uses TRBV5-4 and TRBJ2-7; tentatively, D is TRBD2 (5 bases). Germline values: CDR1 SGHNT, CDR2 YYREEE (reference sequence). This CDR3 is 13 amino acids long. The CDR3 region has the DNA TGTGCCAGCAGCTCACCGAACGCGGGCCCCACTTCGGTG. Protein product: CASSSPNAGPTSV.

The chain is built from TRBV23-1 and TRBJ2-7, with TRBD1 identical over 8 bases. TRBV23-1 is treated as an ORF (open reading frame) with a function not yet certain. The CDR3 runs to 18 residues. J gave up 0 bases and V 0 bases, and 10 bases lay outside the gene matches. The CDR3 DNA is TGCGCCAGCAGTCAATCGAAAACCCGGACAGGGATCTCCTACGAGCAGTACTTC. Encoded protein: CASSQSKTRTGISYEQYF.

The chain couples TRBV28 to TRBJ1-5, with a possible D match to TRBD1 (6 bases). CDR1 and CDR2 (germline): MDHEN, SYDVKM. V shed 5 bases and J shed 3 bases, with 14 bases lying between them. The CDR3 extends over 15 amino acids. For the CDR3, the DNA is TGTGCCAGCAGTCTCGTCACAGGGCACAATCAGCCCCAGCATTTT. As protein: CASSLVTGHNQPQHF.

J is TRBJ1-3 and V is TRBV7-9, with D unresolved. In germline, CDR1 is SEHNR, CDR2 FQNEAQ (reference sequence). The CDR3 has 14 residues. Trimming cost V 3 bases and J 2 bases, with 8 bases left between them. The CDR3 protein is CASSFTATGNTIYF. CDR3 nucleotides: TGTGCCAGCAGCTTTACTGCCACTGGAAACACCATATATTTT.

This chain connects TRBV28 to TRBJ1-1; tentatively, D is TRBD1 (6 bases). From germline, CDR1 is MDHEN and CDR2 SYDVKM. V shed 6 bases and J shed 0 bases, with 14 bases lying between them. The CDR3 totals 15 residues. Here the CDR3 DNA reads TGTGCCAGCAGCATAGGGGGGGGACTGAACACTGAAGCTTTCTTT. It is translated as CASSIGGGLNTEAFF.

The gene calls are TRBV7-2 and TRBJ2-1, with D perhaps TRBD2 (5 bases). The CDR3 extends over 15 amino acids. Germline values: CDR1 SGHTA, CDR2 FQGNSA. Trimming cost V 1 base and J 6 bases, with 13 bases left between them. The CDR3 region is CASSLVGPAGNEQFF. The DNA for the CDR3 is TGTGCCAGCAGCTTAGTAGGCCCCGCGGGCAATGAGCAGTTCTTC.

CDR3 DNA sequence: TGTGCCAGCAGTTCCGGGAGAGAGACCCAGTACTTC. Residues: CASSSGRETQYF. The chain couples TRBV28 to TRBJ2-5; perhaps TRBD2 as D (6 bases). The V and J ends lost 4 bases and 4 bases respectively, with 7 bases between them. Germline CDR1 and CDR2: MDHEN and SYDVKM. This CDR3 contains 12 residues.

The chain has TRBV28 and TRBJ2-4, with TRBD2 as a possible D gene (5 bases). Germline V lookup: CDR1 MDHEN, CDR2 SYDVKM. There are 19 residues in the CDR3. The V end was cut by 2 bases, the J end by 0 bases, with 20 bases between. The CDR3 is CASSLGRAMTIQAKNIQYF. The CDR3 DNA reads TGTGCCAGCAGTTTAGGTCGAGCAATGACTATTCAAGCCAAAAACATTCAGTACTTC.

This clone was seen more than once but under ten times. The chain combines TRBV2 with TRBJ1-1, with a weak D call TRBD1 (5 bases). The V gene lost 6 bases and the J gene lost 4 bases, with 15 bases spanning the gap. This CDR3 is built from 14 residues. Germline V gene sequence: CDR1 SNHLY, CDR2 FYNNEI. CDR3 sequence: CASRLKGEGTEAFF. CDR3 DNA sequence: TGTGCCAGCAGACTCAAAGGGGAGGGCACTGAAGCTTTCTTT.

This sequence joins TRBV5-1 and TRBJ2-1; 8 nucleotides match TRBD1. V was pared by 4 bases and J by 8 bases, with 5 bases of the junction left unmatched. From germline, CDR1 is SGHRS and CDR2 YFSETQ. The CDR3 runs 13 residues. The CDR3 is CASSTSGGHEQFF. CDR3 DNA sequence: TGCGCCAGCAGCACCTCAGGGGGCCATGAGCAGTTCTTC.

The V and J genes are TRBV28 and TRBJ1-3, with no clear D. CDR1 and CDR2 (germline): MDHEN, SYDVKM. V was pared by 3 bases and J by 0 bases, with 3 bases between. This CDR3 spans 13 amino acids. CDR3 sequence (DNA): TGTGCCAGCAGTTTTCTCTCTGGAAACACCATATATTTT. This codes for CASSFLSGNTIYF.

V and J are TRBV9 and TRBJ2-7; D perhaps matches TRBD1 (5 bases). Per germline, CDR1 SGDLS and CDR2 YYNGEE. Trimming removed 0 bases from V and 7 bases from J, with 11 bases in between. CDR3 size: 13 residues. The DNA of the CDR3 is TGTGCCAGCAGCGTAGTCGGTTCAGGGGAGCAGTACTTC. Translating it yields CASSVVGSGEQYF.

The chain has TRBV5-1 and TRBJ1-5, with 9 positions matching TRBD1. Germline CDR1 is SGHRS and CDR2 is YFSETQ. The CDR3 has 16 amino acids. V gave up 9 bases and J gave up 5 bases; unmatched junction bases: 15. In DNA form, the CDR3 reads TGCGCCACCCCGACAGGGGGTGATGAAAACTATCAGCCCCAGCATTTT. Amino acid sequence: CATPTGGDENYQPQHF.

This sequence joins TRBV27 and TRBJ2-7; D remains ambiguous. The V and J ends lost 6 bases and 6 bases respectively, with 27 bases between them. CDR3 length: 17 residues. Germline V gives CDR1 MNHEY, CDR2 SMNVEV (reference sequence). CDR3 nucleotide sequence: TGTGCCAGCAGCACAACGCTGAGGTGGAGCGTAGGTAGCGAGCAGTACTTC. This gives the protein CASSTTLRWSVGSEQYF.

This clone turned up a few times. The DNA of the CDR3 is TGTGCCAGCAGTGAGGGGCAGAACGAGCAGTACTTC. It yields the protein CASSEGQNEQYF. V is TRBV2 and J is TRBJ2-7, with D possibly TRBD1 on 5 matching bases. This CDR3 is 12 amino acids long. V lost 3 bases and J lost 5, with 8 bases in between. CDR1 is SNHLY and CDR2 is FYNNEI in the germline V gene.

As DNA, the CDR3 is TGTGCCAGCAGCTTTCCAGGACAAAATCAGCCCCAGCATTTT. Translation gives CASSFPGQNQPQHF. This chain joins TRBV5-4 and TRBJ1-5; possible D gene TRBD1, 5 bases. This CDR3 is built from 14 residues. Germline V lookup: CDR1 SGHNT, CDR2 YYREEE (reference sequence). Trimming pared 2 bases from V and 4 bases from J, leaving 10 bases between.

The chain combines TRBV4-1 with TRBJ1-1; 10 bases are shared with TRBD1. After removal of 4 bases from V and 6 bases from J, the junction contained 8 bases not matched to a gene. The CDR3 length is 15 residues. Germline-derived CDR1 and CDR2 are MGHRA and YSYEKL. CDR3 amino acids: CASSPKAGTGAEAFF. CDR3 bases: TGCGCCAGCAGCCCGAAAGCCGGGACAGGGGCTGAAGCTTTCTTT.

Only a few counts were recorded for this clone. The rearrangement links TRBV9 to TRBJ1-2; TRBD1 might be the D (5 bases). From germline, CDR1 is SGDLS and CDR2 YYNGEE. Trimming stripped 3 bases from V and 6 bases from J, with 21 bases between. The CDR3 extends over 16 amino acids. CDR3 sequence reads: CASSENPQLGVDGYTF. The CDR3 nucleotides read TGTGCCAGCAGCGAGAATCCACAGTTAGGGGTCGATGGCTACACCTTC.

The CDR3: CAWGRGLAGKSAETQYF. The CDR3 nucleotides are TGTGCCTGGGGAAGAGGACTAGCGGGAAAATCAGCAGAGACCCAGTACTTC. The chain couples TRBV30 to TRBJ2-5; 12 bases map to TRBD2. V trimming: 5 bases; J trimming: 4 bases; junction bases outside the gene matches: 14. Germline V gene sequence: CDR1 GTSNPN, CDR2 SVGIG (reference sequence). CDR3 length equals 17 residues.

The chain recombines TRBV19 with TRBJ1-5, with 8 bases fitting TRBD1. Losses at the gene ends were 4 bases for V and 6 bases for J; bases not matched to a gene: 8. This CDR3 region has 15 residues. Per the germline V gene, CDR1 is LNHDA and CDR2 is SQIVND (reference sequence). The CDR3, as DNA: TGTGCCAGTAGTACAGGACAGGGTTTAGGTCAGCCCCAGCATTTT. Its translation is CASSTGQGLGQPQHF.

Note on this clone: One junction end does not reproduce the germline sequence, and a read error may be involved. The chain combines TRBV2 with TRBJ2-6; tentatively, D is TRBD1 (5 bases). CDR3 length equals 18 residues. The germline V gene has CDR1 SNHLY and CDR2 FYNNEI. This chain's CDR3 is CTSSPWGRIDSGANVLTF. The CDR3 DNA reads TGTACCAGCAGCCCATGGGGCAGGATAGACTCTGGGGCCAACGTCCTGACTTTC.

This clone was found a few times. This CDR3 is CASKEQGGNTGELFF. CDR3 coding DNA: TGTGCCAGCAAGGAGCAGGGGGGGAACACCGGGGAGCTGTTTTTT. The V and J genes are TRBV27 and TRBJ2-2, with D perhaps matching TRBD1 (7 bases). Trimming cost V 7 bases and J 1 base, with 13 bases left between them. Germline V gene sequence: CDR1 MNHEY, CDR2 SMNVEV (reference sequence). The CDR3 loop spans 15 amino acids.

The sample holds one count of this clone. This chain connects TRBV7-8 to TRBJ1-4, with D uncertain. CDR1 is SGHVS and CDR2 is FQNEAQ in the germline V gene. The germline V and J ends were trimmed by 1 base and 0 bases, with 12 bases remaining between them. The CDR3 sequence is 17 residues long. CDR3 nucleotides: TGTGCCAGCAGCTTAGGACGGAGGCCCGCAACTAATGAAAAACTGTTTTTT. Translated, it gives CASSLGRRPATNEKLFF.

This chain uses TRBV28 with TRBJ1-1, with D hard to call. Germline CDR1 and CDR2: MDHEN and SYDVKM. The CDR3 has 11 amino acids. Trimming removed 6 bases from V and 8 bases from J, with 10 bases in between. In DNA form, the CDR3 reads TGTGCCAGCAGCATTCAACGGGAAGCTTTCTTT. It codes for CASSIQREAFF.